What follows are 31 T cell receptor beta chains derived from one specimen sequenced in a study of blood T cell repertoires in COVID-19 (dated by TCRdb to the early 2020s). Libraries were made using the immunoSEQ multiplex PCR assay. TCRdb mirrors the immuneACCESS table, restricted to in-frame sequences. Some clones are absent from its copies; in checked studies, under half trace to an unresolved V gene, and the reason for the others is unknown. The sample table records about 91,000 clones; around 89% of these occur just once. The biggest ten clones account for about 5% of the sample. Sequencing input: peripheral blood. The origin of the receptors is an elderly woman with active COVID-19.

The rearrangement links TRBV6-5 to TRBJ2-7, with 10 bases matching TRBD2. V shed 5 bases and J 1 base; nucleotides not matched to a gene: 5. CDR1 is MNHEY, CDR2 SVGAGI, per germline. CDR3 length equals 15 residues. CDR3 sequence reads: CASSPRTSGSYEQYF. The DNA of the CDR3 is TGTGCCAGCAGTCCAAGGACTAGCGGTTCCTACGAGCAGTACTTC.

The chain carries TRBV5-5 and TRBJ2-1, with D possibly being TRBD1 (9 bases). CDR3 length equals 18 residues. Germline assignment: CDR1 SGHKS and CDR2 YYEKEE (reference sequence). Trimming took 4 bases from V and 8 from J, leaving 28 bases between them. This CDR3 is CASSKDRGAAGDRDEQFF. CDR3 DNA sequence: TGTGCCAGCAGCAAGGACAGGGGAGCAGCGGGGGACCGGGATGAGCAGTTCTTC.

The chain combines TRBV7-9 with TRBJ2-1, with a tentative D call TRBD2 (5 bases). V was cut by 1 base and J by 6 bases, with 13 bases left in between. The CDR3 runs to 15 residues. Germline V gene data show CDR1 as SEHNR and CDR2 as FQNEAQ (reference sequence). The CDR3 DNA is TGTGCCAGCAGCTTAGTGTTAGCGCCGCTCAATGAGCAGTTCTTC. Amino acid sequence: CASSLVLAPLNEQFF.

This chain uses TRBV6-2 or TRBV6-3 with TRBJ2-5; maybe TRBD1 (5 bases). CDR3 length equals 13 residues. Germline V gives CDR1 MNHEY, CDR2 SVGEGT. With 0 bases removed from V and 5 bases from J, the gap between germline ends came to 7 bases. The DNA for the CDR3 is TGTGCCAGCAGTTACTCCCCAGGGGAGACCCAGTACTTC. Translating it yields CASSYSPGETQYF.

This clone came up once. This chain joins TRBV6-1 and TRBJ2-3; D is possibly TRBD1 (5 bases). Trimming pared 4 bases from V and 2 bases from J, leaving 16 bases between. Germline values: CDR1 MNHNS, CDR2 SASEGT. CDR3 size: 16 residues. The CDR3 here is CASSALGLDNTDTQYF. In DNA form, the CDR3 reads TGTGCCAGCAGTGCCCTGGGGCTTGACAACACAGATACGCAGTATTTT.

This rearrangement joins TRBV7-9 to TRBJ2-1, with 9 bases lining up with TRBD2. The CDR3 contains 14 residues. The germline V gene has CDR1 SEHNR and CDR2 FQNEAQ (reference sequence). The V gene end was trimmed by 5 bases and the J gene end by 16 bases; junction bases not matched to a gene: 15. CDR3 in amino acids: CASSKLGASGNRFF. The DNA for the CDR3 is TGTGCCAGCAGCAAACTAGGGGCTAGCGGGAATCGATTCTTC.

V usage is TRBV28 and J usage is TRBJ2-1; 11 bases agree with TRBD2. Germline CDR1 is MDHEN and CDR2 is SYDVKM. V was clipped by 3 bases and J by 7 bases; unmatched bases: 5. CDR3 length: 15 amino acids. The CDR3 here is CASSFSGRASNEQFF. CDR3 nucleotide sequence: TGTGCCAGCAGTTTTAGCGGGAGGGCCTCAAATGAGCAGTTCTTC.

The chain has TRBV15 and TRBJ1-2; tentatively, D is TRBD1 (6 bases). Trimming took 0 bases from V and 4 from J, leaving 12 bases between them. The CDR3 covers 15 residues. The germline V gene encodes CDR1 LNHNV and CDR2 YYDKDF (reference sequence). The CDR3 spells CATSRDPGQSYGYTF. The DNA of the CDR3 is TGTGCCACCAGCAGAGATCCGGGACAATCCTATGGCTACACCTTC.

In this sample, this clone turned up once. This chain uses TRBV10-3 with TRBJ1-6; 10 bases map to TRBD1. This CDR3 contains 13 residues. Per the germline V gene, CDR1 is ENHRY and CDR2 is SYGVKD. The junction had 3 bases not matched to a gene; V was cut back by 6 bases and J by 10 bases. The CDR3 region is CAISGQGDSPLHF. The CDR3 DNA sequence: TGTGCCATCAGCGGACAGGGGGACTCACCCCTCCACTTT.

CDR3 coding DNA: TGTGCCAGCAGTGAAGCGCGGGGTACCCAAGAGACCCAGTACTTC. This codes for CASSEARGTQETQYF. The gene calls are TRBV6-1 and TRBJ2-5; possible D gene TRBD2, 6 bases. V lost 0 bases, J lost 1 base, and 9 bases lay in between. There are 15 residues in the CDR3. Germline CDR1 MNHNS, CDR2 SASEGT.

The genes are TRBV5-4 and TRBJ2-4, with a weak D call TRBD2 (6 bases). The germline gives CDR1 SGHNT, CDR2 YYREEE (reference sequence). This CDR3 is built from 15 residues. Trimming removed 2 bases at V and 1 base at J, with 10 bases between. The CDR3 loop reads CASSLPGSAKNIQYF. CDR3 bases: TGTGCCAGCAGCTTACCCGGGAGTGCCAAAAACATTCAGTACTTC.

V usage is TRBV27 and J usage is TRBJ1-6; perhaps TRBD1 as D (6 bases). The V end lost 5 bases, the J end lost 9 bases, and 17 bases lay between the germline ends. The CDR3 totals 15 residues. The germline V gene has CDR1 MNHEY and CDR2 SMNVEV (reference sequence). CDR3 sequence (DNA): TGTGCCAGCAGTACCCAGGGGACCGATTTTTCACCCCTCCACTTT. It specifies CASSTQGTDFSPLHF.

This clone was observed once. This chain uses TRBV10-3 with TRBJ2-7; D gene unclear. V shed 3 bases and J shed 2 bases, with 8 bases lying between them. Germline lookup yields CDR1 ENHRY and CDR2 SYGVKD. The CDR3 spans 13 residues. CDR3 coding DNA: TGTGCCATCAGTGACAGAATACCCTACGAGCAGTACTTC. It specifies CAISDRIPYEQYF.

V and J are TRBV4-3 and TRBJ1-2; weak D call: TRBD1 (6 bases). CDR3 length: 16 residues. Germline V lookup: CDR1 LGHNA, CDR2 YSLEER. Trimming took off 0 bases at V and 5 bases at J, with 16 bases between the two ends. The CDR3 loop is CASSQDGQLGIYGYTF. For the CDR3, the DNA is TGCGCCAGCAGCCAAGATGGACAGTTGGGAATATATGGCTACACCTTC.

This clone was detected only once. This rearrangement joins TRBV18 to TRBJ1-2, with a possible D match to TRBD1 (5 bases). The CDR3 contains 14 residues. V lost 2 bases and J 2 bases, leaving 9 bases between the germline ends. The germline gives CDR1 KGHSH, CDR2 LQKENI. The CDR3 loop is CASSPGATNYGYTF. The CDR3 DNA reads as TGTGCCAGCTCACCAGGGGCCACAAACTATGGCTACACCTTC.

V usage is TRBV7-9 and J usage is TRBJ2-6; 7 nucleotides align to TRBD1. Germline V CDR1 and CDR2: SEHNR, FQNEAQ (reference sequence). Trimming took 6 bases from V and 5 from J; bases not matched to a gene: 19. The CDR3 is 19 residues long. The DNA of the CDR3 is TGTGCCAGCAGTTCGGGTTCGGCCCTACGGGACAGTAGGGCCAACGTCCTGACTTTC. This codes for CASSSGSALRDSRANVLTF.

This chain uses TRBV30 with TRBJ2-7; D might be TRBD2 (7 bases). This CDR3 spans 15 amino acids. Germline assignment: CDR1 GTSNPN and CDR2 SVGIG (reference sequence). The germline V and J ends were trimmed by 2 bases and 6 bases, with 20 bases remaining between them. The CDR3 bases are TGTGCCTGGAGTCCTCGAGGGGGGGGTTCGATCGAGCAGTACTTC. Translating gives CAWSPRGGGSIEQYF.

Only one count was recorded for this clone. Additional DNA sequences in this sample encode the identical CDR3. The DNA for the CDR3 is TGTGCCAGCAGCGTAGCGACGGGGGGCTACGAGCAGTACTTC. It is translated as CASSVATGGYEQYF. The J gene is TRBJ2-7, the V gene TRBV9; TRBD2 aligns across 7 bases. The V and J ends lost 0 bases and 3 bases, in that order; junction bases with no gene match: 3. The CDR3 is 14 amino acids. The germline V gene has CDR1 SGDLS and CDR2 YYNGEE.

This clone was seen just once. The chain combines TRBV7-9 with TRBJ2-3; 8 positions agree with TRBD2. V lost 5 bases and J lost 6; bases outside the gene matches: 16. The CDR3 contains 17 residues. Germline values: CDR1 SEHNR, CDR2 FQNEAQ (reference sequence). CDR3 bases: TGTGCCAGCAGCGCGGGGGGAATGGGCGGGAGAATGGATACGCAGTATTTT. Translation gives CASSAGGMGGRMDTQYF. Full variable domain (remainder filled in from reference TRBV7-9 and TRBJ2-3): DTGVSQNPRHKITKRGQNVTFRCDPISEHNRLYWYRQTLGQGPEFLTYFQNEAQLEKSRLLSDRFSAERPKGSFSTLEIQRTEQGDSAMYLCASSAGGMGGRMDTQYFGPGTRLTVL.

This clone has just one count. CDR3 in DNA: TGTGCCAGCAGCCTTGGTCGGGTAGCGGGAGATACGCAGTATTTT. Amino acid sequence: CASSLGRVAGDTQYF. The chain combines TRBV11-3 with TRBJ2-3, with 7 bases lining up with TRBD2. The CDR3 extends over 15 amino acids. Per the germline V gene, CDR1 is SGHNT and CDR2 is YENEEA. Trimming took 5 bases from V and 5 from J; bases not matched to a gene: 10.

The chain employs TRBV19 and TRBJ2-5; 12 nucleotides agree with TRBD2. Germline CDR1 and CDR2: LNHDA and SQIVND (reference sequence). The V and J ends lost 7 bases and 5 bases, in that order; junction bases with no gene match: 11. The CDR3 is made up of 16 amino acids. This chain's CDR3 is CASKGASGRVGETQYF. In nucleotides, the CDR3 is TGTGCCAGTAAAGGAGCTAGCGGGAGGGTCGGGGAGACCCAGTACTTC.

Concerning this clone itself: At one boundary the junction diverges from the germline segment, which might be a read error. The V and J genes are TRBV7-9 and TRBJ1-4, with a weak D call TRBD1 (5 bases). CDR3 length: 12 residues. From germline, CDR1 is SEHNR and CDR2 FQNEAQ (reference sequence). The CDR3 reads CASSQGAGTVLF. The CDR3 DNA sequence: TGTGCCAGCAGCCAAGGCGCCGGGACTGTGCTTTTT.

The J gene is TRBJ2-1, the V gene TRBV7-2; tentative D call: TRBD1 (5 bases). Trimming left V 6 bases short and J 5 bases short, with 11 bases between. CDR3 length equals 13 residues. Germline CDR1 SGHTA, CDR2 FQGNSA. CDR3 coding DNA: TGTGCCAGCAGACGACAGCCCAACAATGAGCAGTTCTTC. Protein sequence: CASRRQPNNEQFF. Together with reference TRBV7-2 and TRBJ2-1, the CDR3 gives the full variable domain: GAGVSQSPSNKVTEKGKDVELRCDPISGHTALYWYRQSLGQGLEFLIYFQGNSAPDKSGLPSDRFSAERTGGSVSTLTIQRTQQEDSAVYLCASRRQPNNEQFFGPGTRLTVL.

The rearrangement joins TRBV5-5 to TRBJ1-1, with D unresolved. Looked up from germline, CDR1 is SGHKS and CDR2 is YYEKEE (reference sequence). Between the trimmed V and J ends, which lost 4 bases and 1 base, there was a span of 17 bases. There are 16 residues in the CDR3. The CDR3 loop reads CASSVVVGVRNTEAFF. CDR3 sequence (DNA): TGTGCCAGCAGCGTGGTCGTCGGGGTTCGGAACACTGAAGCTTTCTTT.

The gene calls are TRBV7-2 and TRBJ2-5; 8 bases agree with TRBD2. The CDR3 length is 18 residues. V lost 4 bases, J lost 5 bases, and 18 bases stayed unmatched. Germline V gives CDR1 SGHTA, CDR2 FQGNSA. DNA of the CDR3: TGTGCCAGCAGCTCTCCCGTCTCGGAGCGGGAGCCGGGCGAGACCCAGTACTTC. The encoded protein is CASSSPVSEREPGETQYF.

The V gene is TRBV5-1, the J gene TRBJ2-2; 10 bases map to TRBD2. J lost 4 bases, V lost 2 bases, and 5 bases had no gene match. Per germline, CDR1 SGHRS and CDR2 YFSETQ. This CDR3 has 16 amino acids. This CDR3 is CASSFLAGGSTGELFF. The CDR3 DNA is TGCGCCAGCAGCTTCTTAGCGGGAGGAAGCACCGGGGAGCTGTTTTTT.

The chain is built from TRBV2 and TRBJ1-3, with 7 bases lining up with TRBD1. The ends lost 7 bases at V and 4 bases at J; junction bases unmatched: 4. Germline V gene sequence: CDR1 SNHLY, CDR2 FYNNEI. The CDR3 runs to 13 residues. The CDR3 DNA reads TGTGCCAGCATAATGGACAGGGGAAACACCATATATTTT. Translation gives CASIMDRGNTIYF. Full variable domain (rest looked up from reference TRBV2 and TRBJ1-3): EPEVTQTPSHQVTQMGQEVILRCVPISNHLYFYWYRQILGQKVEFLVSFYNNEISEKSEIFDDQFSVERPDGSNFTLKIRSTKLEDSAMYFCASIMDRGNTIYFGEGSWLTVV.

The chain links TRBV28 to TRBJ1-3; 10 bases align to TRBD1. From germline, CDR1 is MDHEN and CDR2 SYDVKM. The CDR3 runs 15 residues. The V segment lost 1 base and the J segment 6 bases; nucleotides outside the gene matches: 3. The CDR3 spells CASSLFRQGANTIYF. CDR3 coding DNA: TGTGCCAGCAGTTTATTCCGACAGGGGGCAAACACCATATATTTT.

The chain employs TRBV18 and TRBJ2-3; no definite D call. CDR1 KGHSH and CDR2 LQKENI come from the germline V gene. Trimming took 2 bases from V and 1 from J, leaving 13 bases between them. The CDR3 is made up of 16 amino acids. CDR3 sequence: CASSPNPPGGTDTQYF. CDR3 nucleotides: TGTGCCAGCTCACCAAATCCCCCCGGAGGCACAGATACGCAGTATTTT.

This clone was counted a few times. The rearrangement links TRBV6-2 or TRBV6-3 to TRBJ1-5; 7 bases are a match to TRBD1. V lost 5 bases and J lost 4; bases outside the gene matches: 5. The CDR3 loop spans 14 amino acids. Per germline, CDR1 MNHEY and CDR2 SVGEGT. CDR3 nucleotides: TGTGCCAGCAGTCGACAGGGCGGTAATCAGCCCCAGCATTTT. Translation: CASSRQGGNQPQHF.

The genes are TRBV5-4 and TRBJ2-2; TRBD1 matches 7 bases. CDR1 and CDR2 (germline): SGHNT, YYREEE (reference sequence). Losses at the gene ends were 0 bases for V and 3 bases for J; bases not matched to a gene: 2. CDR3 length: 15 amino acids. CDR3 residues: CASSLVTGDTGELFF. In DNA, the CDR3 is TGTGCCAGCAGCTTGGTTACAGGGGACACCGGGGAGCTGTTTTTT.